This TCR beta chain was captured by sequencing in a study of blood T cells in healthy people across ages. CDR1 and CDR2 (germline): SQVTM, ANQGSEA. The CDR3 runs to 14 residues. The V segment lost 6 bases and the J segment 5 bases; nucleotides outside the gene matches: 9. General study results and limits: Reliance upon unsorted PBMCs precluded definitive naive versus antigen-experienced comparison.

Primed by a sample-barcoded 5' primer and a J-beta primer mix, a second PCR proceeded for roughly 6 to 12 cycles. MiXCR, run by TCRdb on the 5' RACE reads, gives a single entry per CDR3 protein. This table has more than 1,000,000 distinct CDR3 sequences, approximately 25% appearing once. To note about this clonotype: Its specificity is not known.

These data were also filed under a second study, of T cells of mothers and their children.

The clonotype comes from a girl aged 2-10 years in good health. The rearrangement uses TRBV29-1 and TRBJ1-2; 10 bases agree with TRBD1. The sequenced material came from blood. The CDR3 is CSVHGTGEEYGYTF. The CDR3 nucleotides are TGCAGCGTCCACGGGACAGGGGAAGAATATGGCTACACCTTC.